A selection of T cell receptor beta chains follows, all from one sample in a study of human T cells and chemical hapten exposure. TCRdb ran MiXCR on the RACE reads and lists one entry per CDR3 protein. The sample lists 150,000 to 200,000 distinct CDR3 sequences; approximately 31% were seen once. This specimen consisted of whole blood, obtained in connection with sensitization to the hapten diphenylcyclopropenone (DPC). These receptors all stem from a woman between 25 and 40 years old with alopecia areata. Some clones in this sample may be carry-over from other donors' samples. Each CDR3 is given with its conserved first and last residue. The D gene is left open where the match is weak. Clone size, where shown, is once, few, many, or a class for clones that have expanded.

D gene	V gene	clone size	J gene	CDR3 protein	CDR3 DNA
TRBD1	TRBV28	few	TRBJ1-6	CASIWDRDFGSPLHF	TGTGCCAGCATTTGGGACAGGGACTTTGGTTCACCCCTCCACTTT
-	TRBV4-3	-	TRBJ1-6	CASSQGRAYNSPLHF	TGCGCCAGCAGCCAAGGCAGGGCGTATAATTCACCCCTCCACTTT
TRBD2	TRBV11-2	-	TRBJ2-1	CASSPQAGSSYNEQFF	TGTGCCAGCAGCCCCCAAGCGGGGAGCTCCTACAATGAGCAGTTCTTC
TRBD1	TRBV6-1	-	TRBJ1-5	CASRTGAGNQPQHF	TGTGCCAGCAGGACAGGGGCCGGCAATCAGCCCCAGCATTTT
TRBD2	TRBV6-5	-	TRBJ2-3	CASTILGASGGPGDTQYF	TGTGCCAGCACCATCCTAGGGGCTAGCGGGGGGCCGGGCGATACGCAGTATTTT
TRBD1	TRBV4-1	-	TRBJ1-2	CASSQATGGRYGYTF	TGCGCCAGCAGCCAGGCGACAGGGGGCAGGTATGGCTACACCTTC
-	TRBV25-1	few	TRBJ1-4	CASSETGVREKLFF	TGTGCCAGCAGTGAGACGGGGGTAAGGGAAAAACTGTTTTTT
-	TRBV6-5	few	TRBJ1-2	CASSYRQEGGYTF	TGTGCCAGCAGTTACAGACAGGAGGGGGGCTACACCTTC
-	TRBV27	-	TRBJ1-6	CASRGGGTWGSPLHF	TGTGCCAGCCGGGGAGGGGGGACATGGGGTTCACCCCTCCACTTT
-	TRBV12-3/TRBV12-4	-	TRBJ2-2	CASSFVGGNTGELFF	TGTGCCAGCAGTTTCGTGGGAGGGAACACCGGGGAGCTGTTTTTT
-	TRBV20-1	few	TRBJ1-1	CSARTPNTEAFF	TGCAGTGCCCGTACACCGAACACTGAAGCTTTCTTT
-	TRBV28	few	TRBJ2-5	CASSSRRQRQETQYF	TGTGCCAGCAGTTCCCGCCGTCAGAGACAAGAGACCCAGTACTTC
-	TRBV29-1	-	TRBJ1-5	CSVVAGFGNNQPQHF	TGCAGCGTTGTGGCAGGGTTCGGTAACAATCAGCCCCAGCATTTT
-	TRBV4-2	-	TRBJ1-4	CASSQDDGEKLFF	TGTGCCAGCAGCCAAGATGACGGCGAAAAACTGTTTTTT
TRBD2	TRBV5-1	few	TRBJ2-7	CASSSGGGLASYEQYF	TGCGCCAGCAGCTCGGGGGGCGGACTAGCATCTTACGAGCAGTACTTC
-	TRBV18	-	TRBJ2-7	CASSPYGPSPTEEQYF	TGTGCCAGCTCACCATACGGACCGAGCCCCACGGAGGAGCAGTACTTC
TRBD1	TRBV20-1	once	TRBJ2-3	CSAFDRGLGDTQYF	TGCAGTGCCTTTGACAGGGGGCTGGGAGATACGCAGTATTTT
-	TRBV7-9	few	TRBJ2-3	CASSLSGGGRVVPDTQYF	TGTGCCAGCAGCTTATCTGGAGGAGGCAGGGTAGTTCCAGATACGCAGTATTTT
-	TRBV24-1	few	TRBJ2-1	CATSDWEYNEQFF	TGTGCCACCAGTGATTGGGAGTACAATGAGCAGTTCTTC
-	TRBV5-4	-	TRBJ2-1	CASSPKAAYNEQFF	TGTGCCAGCAGCCCGAAAGCAGCCTACAATGAGCAGTTCTTC
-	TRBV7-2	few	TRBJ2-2	CASSVDRAGVGELFF	TGTGCCAGCAGCGTCGACCGGGCCGGGGTAGGGGAGCTGTTTTTT
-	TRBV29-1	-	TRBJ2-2	CSVEEAGELFF	TGCAGCGTTGAAGAGGCCGGGGAGCTGTTTTTT
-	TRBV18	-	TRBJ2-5	CASSPRTGNQETQYF	TGTGCCAGCTCACCCCGAACAGGGAACCAAGAGACCCAGTACTTC
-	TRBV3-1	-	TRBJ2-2	CASSLGDTGELFF	TGTGCCAGCAGCCTAGGGGACACCGGGGAGCTGTTTTTT
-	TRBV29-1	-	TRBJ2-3	CSVLTDTQYF	TGCAGCGTTTTGACAGATACGCAGTATTTT
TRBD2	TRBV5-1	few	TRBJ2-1	CASSSEPSGTKDNEQFF	TGCGCCAGCAGCTCGGAGCCTAGCGGCACCAAGGACAATGAGCAGTTCTTC
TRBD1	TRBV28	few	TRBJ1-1	CASSFADRVSRTEAFF	TGTGCCAGCAGTTTCGCGGACAGGGTGAGTCGGACTGAAGCTTTCTTT
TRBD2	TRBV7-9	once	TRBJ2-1	CASSLRQGGRATCNEQFF	TGTGCCAGCAGCTTAAGGCAGGGCGGGAGGGCCACCTGCAATGAGCAGTTCTTC